This T cell receptor (beta chain) emerged from a study of shared clonotypes between healthy human individuals. Study summary: CD8 memory received one plate per donor, CD8 naive two, CD4 memory three and CD4 naive three. Findings and limits, study-wide: Non-shared clonotypes were found to have lower generation probabilities than the clonotypes that were shared by all four of the sorted-subset donors.

CDR1 and CDR2 from the germline V gene are SGDLS and YYNGEE. V was trimmed by 0 bases and J by 2 bases, leaving 9 bases between them. There are 15 residues in the CDR3. In the case of this clone: The antigen is unknown.

Clones were sequenced by immunoSEQ multiplex PCR, and TCRdb holds only the in-frame ones, with some missing. The repertoire holds some 1,600,000 clones, about 98% seen once, with approximately 0.45% in the top ten. Source material: naive CD4+ T cells sorted from blood. Subset meaning: CD45RA+ positively selected. This clonotype originated in a man aged 30-40 years in good health. This sequence joins TRBV9 and TRBJ2-1; D is uncertain. CDR3: CASSVEGTPYNEQFF. CDR3 bases: TGTGCCAGCAGCGTAGAGGGTACCCCCTACAATGAGCAGTTCTTC. Variable domain in full (rest from reference TRBV9 and TRBJ2-1): DSGVTQTPKHLITATGQRVTLRCSPRSGDLSVYWYQQSLDQGLQFLIQYYNGEERAKGNILERFSAQQFPDLHSELNLSSLELGDSALYFCASSVEGTPYNEQFFGPGTRLTVL.